This TCR beta chain was captured by sequencing in a study of blood T cells in healthy people across ages. The study, taken as a whole, reports: The study found more naive CD4+ cells and higher diversity in long-lived than aged donors. Significant beta diversity loss was already apparent by age roughly 43, declining roughly linearly.

This CDR3 contains 15 residues. Germline CDR1 is LNHNV and CDR2 is YYDKDF (reference sequence). The germline V and J ends were trimmed by 3 bases and 7 bases, with 15 bases remaining between them. On this clonotype: Its cognate antigen is unknown.

Combining a sample-barcoded 5' primer with a J-beta primer mix, a second PCR ran for roughly 6 to 11 cycles. TCRdb fed the 5' RACE reads into MiXCR, producing one record per CDR3 protein. Of over 700,000 distinct CDR3 sequences listed, approximately 25% are singletons. These records were also assigned to another study, of T cells of mothers and their children. As that study records: The cDNA synthesis received all extracted RNA, at approximately 1.4 ug per 15 ul.

The TCR was taken from a boy aged 10-17 years in good health. The chain employs TRBV15 and TRBJ1-4; D is unclear. The sequenced sample was blood. The DNA of the CDR3 is TGTGCCACCAGCAGGGCTATGAGTGAAGGTGAAAAACTGTTTTTT. Amino acid sequence: CATSRAMSEGEKLFF.